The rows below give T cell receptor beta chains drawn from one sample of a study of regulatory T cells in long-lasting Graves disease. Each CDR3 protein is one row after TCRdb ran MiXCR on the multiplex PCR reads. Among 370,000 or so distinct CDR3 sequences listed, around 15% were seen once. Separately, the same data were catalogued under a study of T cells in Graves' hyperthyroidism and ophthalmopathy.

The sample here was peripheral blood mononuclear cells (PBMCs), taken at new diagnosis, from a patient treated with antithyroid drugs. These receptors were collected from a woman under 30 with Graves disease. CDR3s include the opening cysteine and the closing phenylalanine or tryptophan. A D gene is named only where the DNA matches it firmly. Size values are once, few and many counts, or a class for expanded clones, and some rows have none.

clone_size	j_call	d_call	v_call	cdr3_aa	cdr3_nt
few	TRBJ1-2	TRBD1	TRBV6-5	CASSSIRTGSYGYTF	TGTGCCAGCAGTTCAATTAGGACAGGGAGTTATGGCTACACCTTC
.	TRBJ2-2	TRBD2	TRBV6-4	CASRSYLAGGATGELFF	TGTGCCAGCAGGTCCTACCTAGCGGGGGGGGCCACCGGGGAGCTGTTTTTT
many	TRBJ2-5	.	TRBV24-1	CATSDLGSGTQYF	TGTGCCACCAGTGATTTGGGGTCGGGCACCCAGTACTTC
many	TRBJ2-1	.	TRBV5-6	CASSSTGQRPLSYNEQFF	TGTGCCAGCAGCTCGACTGGACAGCGGCCCCTCTCCTACAATGAGCAGTTCTTC
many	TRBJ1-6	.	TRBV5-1	CASSLEAQGSSPLHF	TGCGCCAGCAGCTTGGAGGCTCAGGGTTCTTCACCCCTCCACTTT
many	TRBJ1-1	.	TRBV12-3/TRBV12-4	CASSFLGREGRTEAFF	TGTGCCAGCAGTTTTTTAGGAAGAGAGGGGCGAACTGAAGCTTTCTTT
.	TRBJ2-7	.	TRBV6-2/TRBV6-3	CASSIRKNYEQYF	TGTGCCAGCAGTATTAGGAAAAACTACGAGCAGTACTTC
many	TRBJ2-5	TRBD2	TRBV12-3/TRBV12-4	CASSPRTSGVAQYF	TGTGCCAGCAGCCCCAGGACTAGCGGGGTGGCCCAGTACTTC
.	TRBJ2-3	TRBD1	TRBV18	CASSHKTGGTTTDTQYF	TGTGCCAGCTCACACAAAACAGGGGGCACAACCACAGATACGCAGTATTTT
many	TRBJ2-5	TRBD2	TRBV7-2	CASSQRGPGGRQETQYF	TGTGCCAGCAGCCAAAGAGGTCCGGGGGGGAGACAAGAGACCCAGTACTTC
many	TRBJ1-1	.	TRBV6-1	CASSRQQNTEAFF	TGTGCCAGCAGTCGACAGCAAAACACTGAAGCTTTCTTT
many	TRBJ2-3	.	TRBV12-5	CASSADRSTDTQYF	TGTGCTAGTAGCGCCGACAGGAGCACAGATACGCAGTATTTT
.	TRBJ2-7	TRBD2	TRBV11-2	CASSLGLAGTHYEQYF	TGTGCCAGCAGCTTAGGGCTAGCGGGGACCCACTACGAGCAGTACTTC
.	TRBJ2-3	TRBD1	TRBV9	CASSAHRGPTDTQYF	TGTGCCAGCAGCGCCCACAGGGGACCCACAGATACGCAGTATTTT
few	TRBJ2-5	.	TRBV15	CATSRDPETQYF	TGTGCCACCAGCAGAGATCCCGAGACCCAGTACTTC
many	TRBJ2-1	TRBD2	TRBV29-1	CSVLLPPGGNNEQFF	TGCAGCGTTCTCCTTCCTCCCGGGGGGAACAATGAGCAGTTCTTC
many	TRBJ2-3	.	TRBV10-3	CAISSRGDTQYF	TGTGCCATCAGCTCTCGGGGGGATACGCAGTATTTT
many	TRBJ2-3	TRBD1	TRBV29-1	CSVEWDRELPSTDTQYF	TGCAGCGTTGAATGGGACAGGGAACTTCCTAGCACAGATACGCAGTATTTT
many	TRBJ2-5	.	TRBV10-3	CAISESAGLGFGQETQYF	TGTGCCATCAGTGAGTCTGCGGGGTTGGGTTTCGGTCAAGAGACCCAGTACTTC
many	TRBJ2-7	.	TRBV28	CASSLLVGRTLSYEQYF	TGTGCCAGCAGTTTATTAGTTGGCAGAACCCTCTCCTACGAGCAGTACTTC
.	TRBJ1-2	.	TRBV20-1	CSAREEDGYTF	TGCAGTGCTAGAGAGGAGGATGGCTACACCTTC
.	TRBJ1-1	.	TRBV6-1	CASRWAWNTEAFF	TGTGCCAGTCGGTGGGCCTGGAACACTGAAGCTTTCTTT
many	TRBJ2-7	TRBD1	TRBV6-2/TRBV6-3	CASSFSSGTGRNEQYF	TGTGCCAGCAGTTTTTCCTCCGGGACAGGGAGGAACGAGCAGTACTTC
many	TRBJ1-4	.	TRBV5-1	CASSLDSLNEKLFF	TGCGCCAGCAGCTTAGACAGCCTCAATGAAAAACTGTTTTTT
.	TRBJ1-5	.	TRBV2	CASSEVRCPGQPQHF	TGTGCCAGCAGTGAAGTTAGGTGCCCGGGTCAGCCCCAGCATTTT
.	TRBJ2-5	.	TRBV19	CASSSNQGETQYF	TGTGCCAGTAGCTCTAACCAGGGAGAGACCCAGTACTTC
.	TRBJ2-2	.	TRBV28	CASSSSVAGELFF	TGTGCCAGCAGTTCAAGTGTCGCCGGGGAGCTGTTTTTT
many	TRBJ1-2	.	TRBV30	CAWSAGAGVHYGYTF	TGTGCCTGGAGTGCTGGGGCGGGGGTCCACTATGGCTACACCTTC
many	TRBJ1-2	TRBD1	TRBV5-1	CASSLGQGRGGYTF	TGTGCCAGCAGCTTGGGACAGGGTCGAGGCGGCTACACCTTC
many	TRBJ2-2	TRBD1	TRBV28	CASVTGEAGELFF	TGTGCCAGCGTGACAGGGGAAGCCGGGGAGCTGTTTTTT
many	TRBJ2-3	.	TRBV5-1	CASSTGVGTVTDTQYF	TGTGCCAGCAGCACTGGAGTCGGCACCGTCACAGATACGCAGTATTTT
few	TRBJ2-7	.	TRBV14	CASSQRTPPEQYF	TGTGCCAGCAGCCAACGGACACCCCCCGAGCAGTACTTC
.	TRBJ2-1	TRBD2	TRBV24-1	CATEKAGGRNEQFF	TGTGCCACCGAAAAAGCGGGGGGCAGGAATGAGCAGTTCTTC
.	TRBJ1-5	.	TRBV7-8	CASSPRDQPQHF	TGTGCCAGCAGCCCCAGGGATCAGCCCCAGCATTTT
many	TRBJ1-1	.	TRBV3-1	CASSQEGLNTEAFF	TGTGCCAGCAGCCAAGAAGGACTGAACACTGAAGCTTTCTTT
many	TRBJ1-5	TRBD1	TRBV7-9	CASSPSPGGRDQPQHF	TGTGCCAGCAGCCCCAGCCCAGGGGGGCGGGATCAGCCCCAGCATTTT
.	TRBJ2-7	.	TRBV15	CATSRDRREDEQYF	TGTGCCACCAGCAGAGATCGCAGGGAGGACGAGCAGTACTTC
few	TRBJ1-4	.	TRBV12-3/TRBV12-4	CASTPAGGNEKLFF	TGTGCCAGCACCCCGGCGGGCGGGAATGAAAAACTGTTTTTT
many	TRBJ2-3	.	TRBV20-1	CSATQRVSTDTQYF	TGCAGTGCTACCCAGCGGGTTAGCACAGATACGCAGTATTTT
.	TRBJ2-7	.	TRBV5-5	CASSQVPYPYEQYF	TGTGCCAGCAGCCAGGTTCCGTATCCCTACGAGCAGTACTTC
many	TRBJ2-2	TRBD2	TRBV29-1	CSVRPAGGLAHTGELFF	TGCAGCGTCCGGCCAGCGGGGGGCCTCGCTCACACCGGGGAGCTGTTTTTT